Listed below are T cell receptor beta chains from one sample, sequenced in a study of cytomegalovirus exposure and HLA in healthy donors. Measured with immunoSEQ multiplex PCR; TCRdb has only the in-frame clones, and not every one. The data show roughly 140,000 clones, 60% to 80% seen once. Sequences were obtained from PBMCs. The receptors derive from a woman younger than 45 in good health and CMV-seronegative. Both conserved end residues are part of each CDR3. A D gene is named only where the DNA matches it firmly. Part of the rows lack a size; the others show once, few, many or a class for expanded clones.

clone_size d_call j_call v_call cdr3_nt cdr3_aa
. TRBD1 TRBJ2-1 TRBV5-8 TGTGCCAGCAGCTCCACCGGGACAGCCTACAATGAGCAGTTCTTC CASSSTGTAYNEQFF
. . TRBJ1-5 TRBV29-1 TGCAGCGTCTCGGGGAGCAATCAGCCCCAGCATTTT CSVSGSNQPQHF
. TRBD1 TRBJ1-2 TRBV2 TGTGCCAGCAGTGACGGACAGGGAGCTACAGTTGGCTACACCTTC CASSDGQGATVGYTF
. TRBD2 TRBJ2-5 TRBV27 TGTGCCAGCAGTTCCACCCCGGGGGGGACCCAGTACTTC CASSSTPGGTQYF
. TRBD2 TRBJ2-2 TRBV5-4 TGTGCCAGCAGCTTGGCTGGACTAGCGGGGGCCGGGGAGCTGTTTTTT CASSLAGLAGAGELFF
. . TRBJ1-3 TRBV6-6 TGTGCCAGCAGTTTAGACAGCCCCTCTGGAAACACCATATATTTT CASSLDSPSGNTIYF
. TRBD1 TRBJ2-2 TRBV14 TGTGCCAGCAGCCTTGGAGGACAGGTGAACACCGGGGAGCTGTTTTTT CASSLGGQVNTGELFF
once . TRBJ1-1 TRBV19 TGTGCCAGTAGTAGCTCAGGCCGGGAAGGAGCTTTCTTT CASSSSGREGAFF
. . TRBJ1-1 TRBV6-5 TGTGCCAGCACCAAGGGGGGGTCTGGTGGAGCTTTCTTT CASTKGGSGGAFF
. . TRBJ2-1 TRBV5-4 TGTGCCAGCAGCCCCGGGGAAACCGCCTACAATGAGCAGTTCTTC CASSPGETAYNEQFF
. TRBD1 TRBJ1-1 TRBV7-8 TGTGCCAGCAGCTTAGCGGGGACAGTAAACACTGAAGCTTTCTTT CASSLAGTVNTEAFF
few . TRBJ2-7 TRBV6-1 TGTGCCATCTATCAACTCTACGAGCAGTACTTC CAIYQLYEQYF
. TRBD1 TRBJ2-7 TRBV2 TGTGCCAGCAAGGCGACAGGGGGCTCCTACGAGCAGTACTTC CASKATGGSYEQYF
. . TRBJ1-5 TRBV7-8 TGTGCCAGCGCCGTCGGGTTACACAATCAGCCCCAGCATTTT CASAVGLHNQPQHF
. . TRBJ2-5 TRBV7-7 TGTGCCAGCAGCTTAGGGGCAGTACGAGAGACCCAGTACTTC CASSLGAVRETQYF
. . TRBJ2-1 TRBV5-4 TGTGCCAGCAGCTTTGAACTAGCTCTAAACAATGAGCAGTTCTTC CASSFELALNNEQFF
once TRBD1 TRBJ2-6 TRBV9 TGTGCCAGCAGCGATTGGACAGGAGACTCTGGGGCCAACGTCCTGACTTTC CASSDWTGDSGANVLTF
. TRBD2 TRBJ2-1 TRBV30 TGTGCCTGGAGTTCGGGACTAGCGGGGACGTACAATGAGCAGTTCTTC CAWSSGLAGTYNEQFF
. . TRBJ2-1 TRBV7-3 TGTGCCAGCAGCTTAAACGGTGTTGAGCAGTTCTTC CASSLNGVEQFF
. TRBD1 TRBJ1-1 TRBV19 TGTGCCAGTCATAGGGGGGCAGGGGGCGTAGGGACTGAAGCTTTCTTT CASHRGAGGVGTEAFF
. TRBD1 TRBJ2-3 TRBV5-8 TGTGCCAGCAGCTTGAGGGACAGCCTCACAGATACGCAGTATTTT CASSLRDSLTDTQYF
. . TRBJ1-1 TRBV9 TGTGCCAGCAGCGTAGAGTTCGGCCTTAACGAGGGCACTGAAGCTTTCTTT CASSVEFGLNEGTEAFF
. TRBD2 TRBJ2-1 TRBV28 TGTGCCAGCAGTCGACTAGCGGGGGGGCCGTTCTTC CASSRLAGGPFF
. . TRBJ2-7 TRBV4-1 TGCGCCAGCAGCCAAGGGCCCTACGAGCAGTACTTC CASSQGPYEQYF
. TRBD2 TRBJ2-3 TRBV5-4 TGTGCCAGCAGTCGACCTATGGGAGAAGCGGGGGGCACAGATACGCAGTATTTT CASSRPMGEAGGTDTQYF
. TRBD2 TRBJ2-3 TRBV6-5 TGTGCCAGCCGGACTAGCGGGGGGGTTAATACGCAGTATTTT CASRTSGGVNTQYF
. . TRBJ1-4 TRBV2 TGTGCCAGCAGTCTGGAGGGGACTTATGAAAAACTGTTTTTT CASSLEGTYEKLFF
. . TRBJ1-4 TRBV5-1 TGCGCCAGCAGCCCTGCGGGGCTGAATGAAAAACTGTTTTTT CASSPAGLNEKLFF
. . TRBJ1-1 TRBV5-1 TGCGCCAGCTTACCGAGGACACCGAACACTGAAGCTTTCTTT CASLPRTPNTEAFF
. TRBD2 TRBJ2-1 TRBV7-2 TGTGCCAGCGTCAAGAGACTAGCGGGGGACAATGAGCAGTTCTTC CASVKRLAGDNEQFF
. . TRBJ2-7 TRBV7-2 TGTGCCAGCAGCTTAGGACTAGTCGCCTACGAGCAGTACTTC CASSLGLVAYEQYF
. . TRBJ2-4 TRBV4-2 TGTGCCAGCAGCCAAAGGGGGGGAGCCCCAGGCATTCAGTACTTC CASSQRGGAPGIQYF
. . TRBJ2-7 TRBV25-1 TGTGCCAGCAGTGCCCCGGACAGCTACTTTGGGCAGTACTTC CASSAPDSYFGQYF